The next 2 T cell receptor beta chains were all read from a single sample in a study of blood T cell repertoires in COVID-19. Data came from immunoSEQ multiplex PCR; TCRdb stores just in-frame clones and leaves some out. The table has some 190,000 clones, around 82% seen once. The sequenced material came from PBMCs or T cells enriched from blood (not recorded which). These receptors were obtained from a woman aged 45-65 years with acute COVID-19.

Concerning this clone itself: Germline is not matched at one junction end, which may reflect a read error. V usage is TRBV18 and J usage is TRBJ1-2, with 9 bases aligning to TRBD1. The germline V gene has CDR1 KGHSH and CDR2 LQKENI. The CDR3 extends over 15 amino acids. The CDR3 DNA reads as TGTGCCAGCTTCGGACAGGGGAGCTTTAACGATGGCTACACCTTC. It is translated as CASFGQGSFNDGYTF.

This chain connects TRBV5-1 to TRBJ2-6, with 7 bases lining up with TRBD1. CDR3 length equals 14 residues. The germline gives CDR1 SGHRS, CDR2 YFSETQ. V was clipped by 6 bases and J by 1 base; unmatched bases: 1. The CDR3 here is CASTTGSGANVLTF. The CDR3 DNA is TGCGCCAGCACGACAGGGTCTGGGGCCAACGTCCTGACTTTC. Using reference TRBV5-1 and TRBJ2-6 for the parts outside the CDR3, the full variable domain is KAGVTQTPRYLIKTRGQQVTLSCSPISGHRSVSWYQQTPGQGLQFLFEYFSETQRNKGNFPGRFSGRQFSNSRSEMNVSTLELGDSALYLCASTTGSGANVLTFGAGSRLTVL.